This TCR beta chain was captured by sequencing in a study of radiotherapy plus CTLA-4 blockade in lung cancer. Study-level information: Objective responses were seen in about a sixth of patients, disease control in approximately 30%.

The method was immunoSEQ multiplex PCR; TCRdb's version includes in-frame clones alone and lacks a portion of them. The sample yields fewer than 65,000 clones, 84% seen once. Points from the study as a whole: Dynamics of early blood T cell clones, together with interferon-beta, were reportedly the best predictors of response. Radiotherapy with ipilimumab was followed by blood expansion of tumor-derived clones.

Focal radiation plus CTLA-4 blockade with ipilimumab was administered to patients who had chemo-refractory metastatic non-small-cell lung cancer. A word on this clone: The antigen is undetermined.

The germline CDR1 and CDR2 sequences are GTSNPN and SVGIG (reference sequence). Trimming at V came to 4 bases and at J to 0 bases, leaving 12 bases not matched to a gene. This CDR3 is built from 16 residues. The sequence came from a human donor with non-small cell lung cancer whose response to radiotherapy plus ipilimumab could not be evaluated. V is TRBV30 and J is TRBJ2-7; 7 nucleotides line up with TRBD2. The sequences come from peripheral blood, collected from a patient treated with radiotherapy plus ipilimumab. The CDR3 region is CAWTNGGVGISYEQYF. The CDR3, as DNA: TGTGCCTGGACTAATGGGGGGGTAGGGATCTCCTACGAGCAGTACTTC. The full variable domain, its missing parts supplied by reference TRBV30 and TRBJ2-7, is SQTIHQWPATLVQPVGSPLSLECTVEGTSNPNLYWYRQAAGRGLQLLFYSVGIGQISSEVPQNLSASRPQDRQFILSSKKLLLSDSGFYLCAWTNGGVGISYEQYFGPGTRLTVT.